This T cell receptor beta chain was sequenced for a study of T-cell reconstitution after alpha-beta-depleted transplantation in children. Findings and caveats of the study: The study reportedly traced alpha-beta T cells about two months after transplant to several hundred expanded graft clones. From surviving recipient T cells and thymic progenitors came the high day-60 TCRbeta diversity observed in some patients.

CDR1 is MNHNS, CDR2 SASEGT, per germline. The ends were cut back, 8 bases at V and 5 bases at J, with 16 bases in the middle. CDR3 length: 14 residues. Unique molecular identifiers tagged the TCRbeta library. TCRdb called the PCR reads again in MiXCR, with one record for every CDR3 protein. The sample includes about 210,000 distinct CDR3 sequences, 17% seen only once; the top ten take about two fifths. This clonotype was seen a handful of times. The antigen is unknown. The source is a male patient between 2 and 9 years old who had a stem cell transplant for acute lymphoblastic leukemia, so the T cells may come from the graft donor. Sequencing was performed on PBMCs, mostly from graft donor cells, taken 360 days after TCRalphabeta/CD19-depleted stem cell transplant. This chain links TRBV6-1 with TRBJ2-1; TRBD2 is a possible D gene (5 bases). DNA of the CDR3: TGTGCCAGCCGGGAACTCGGGCTGAACAATGAGCAGTTCTTC. This gives the protein CASRELGLNNEQFF.